Listed here is a single TCR beta chain. What it recognizes is unknown. This sample was taken from a study of CD8 T cells in Susac syndrome. Study outcomes and limitations: Acknowledgment was made by the study that its TCR sequencing and HLA analysis involved a relatively small number of individuals.

Reverse transcription used roughly 0.45 to 1 ug RNA and random hexamers. The CDR3 of TCR beta was amplified by immunoSEQ multiplex PCR across 54 Vbeta and 13 Jbeta. TCRdb reprocessed the immunoSEQ multiplex PCR reads via MiXCR and lists one record per CDR3 protein. The sample records nearly 200,000 distinct CDR3 sequences, about 95% being singletons. The multiple sclerosis controls were treatment-naive patients, and their relapsing-remitting disease was stable or active. In contrast to the negatively isolated CD8+ and CD4+ T cells, TEMRA cells were FACS-enriched. Per germline, CDR1 KGHDR and CDR2 SFDVKD. Trimming pared 4 bases from V and 2 bases from J, leaving 10 bases between. The CDR3 has 15 residues.

The sample consisted of CD4+ T cells from PBMCs. This TCR came from a human donor with multiple sclerosis. This chain links TRBV24-1 with TRBJ1-4, with D perhaps matching TRBD1 (6 bases). CDR3 coding DNA: TGTGCCACCAGTGAGTCAAGGGGGACTAATGAAAAACTGTTTTTT. Translation: CATSESRGTNEKLFF.